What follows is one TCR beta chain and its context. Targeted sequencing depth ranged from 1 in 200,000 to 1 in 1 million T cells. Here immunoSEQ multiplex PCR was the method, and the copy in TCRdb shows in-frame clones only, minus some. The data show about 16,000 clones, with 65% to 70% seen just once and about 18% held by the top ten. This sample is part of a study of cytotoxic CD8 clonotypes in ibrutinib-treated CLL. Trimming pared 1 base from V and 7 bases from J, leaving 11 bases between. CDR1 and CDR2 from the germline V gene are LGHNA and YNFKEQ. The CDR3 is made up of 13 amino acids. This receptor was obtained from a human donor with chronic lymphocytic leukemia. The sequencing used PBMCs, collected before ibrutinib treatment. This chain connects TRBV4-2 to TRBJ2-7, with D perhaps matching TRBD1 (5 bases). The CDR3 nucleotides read TGTGCCAGCAGCCAAGGACAGCTCCTGGAGCAGTACTTC. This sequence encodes CASSQGQLLEQYF.